This record looks at one T cell receptor (beta chain) sequence and its context. These data come from a study of blood T cell repertoires in COVID-19. Study-level background: T cells, B-cell-depleted T cells, or PBMCs supplied cDNA or gDNA.

Germline-derived CDR1 and CDR2 are MNHEY and SVGAGI. Trimming shortened V by 5 bases and J by 6 bases, and 8 bases separated the two germline ends. There are 12 residues in the CDR3. The assay was immunoSEQ multiplex PCR, and TCRdb's table has in-frame clones only and misses some. The sample shows about 75,000 clones, about nine tenths of them seen only once. The sample was peripheral blood. This TCR derives from a human donor in a cohort sampled during active COVID-19. The chain joins TRBV6-5 to TRBJ2-1, with D perhaps TRBD1 (6 bases). DNA of the CDR3: TGTGCCAGCAGTACCAGGGGCAATGAGCAGTTCTTC. It codes for CASSTRGNEQFF.